One sample yielded the 11 T cell receptor beta chains listed below, sequenced in a study of shared clonotypes between healthy human individuals. Sequencing was performed with immunoSEQ multiplex PCR; in TCRdb, only in-frame clones are kept and a portion is missing. The sample shows about 1.1 million clones, about 80% of them seen only once. The specimen was memory CD4+ T cells from PBMCs. Regarding subset: CD45RA-negative fraction. Source of these receptors: a man in his late teens or twenties in good health. Some clones in this sample may be carry-over from other donors' samples.

This clone came up many times. V and J are TRBV5-1 and TRBJ2-2, with TRBD2 matching over 7 bases. With 4 bases clipped from V and 2 bases from J, the junction kept 5 bases outside the gene matches. The CDR3 has 15 amino acids. Germline values: CDR1 SGHRS, CDR2 YFSETQ. CDR3 DNA sequence: TGCGCCAGCAGCGGGCGGGGGACTAACACCGGGGAGCTGTTTTTT. Translation: CASSGRGTNTGELFF.

This chain joins TRBV5-1 and TRBJ2-7; D is uncertain. The CDR3 is 16 residues long. The germline CDR1 and CDR2 sequences are SGHRS and YFSETQ. V was clipped by 4 bases and J by 5 bases, with 22 bases between them. For the CDR3, the DNA is TGCGCCAGCAGCACCCAACCCGGCGACCTTACCAACGAGCAGTACTTC. It specifies CASSTQPGDLTNEQYF.

This chain uses TRBV6-1 with TRBJ2-7; a possible D gene is TRBD2 (5 bases). Germline lookup yields CDR1 MNHNS and CDR2 SASEGT. V lost 7 bases and J lost 5, with 12 bases in between. The CDR3 is 12 residues long. The CDR3 region has the DNA TGTGCCAGCATCGGGAATACGAACGAGCAGTACTTC. Its translation is CASIGNTNEQYF.

This chain joins TRBV14 and TRBJ2-2; TRBD1 is a possible D gene (6 bases). The germline CDR1 and CDR2 sequences are SGHDN and FVKESK. This CDR3 comprises 14 residues. Trimming removed 1 base at V and 9 bases at J, with 12 bases between. The DNA of the CDR3 is TGTGCCAGCAGCCAAGCAAGGGGACACAGGGAGCTGTTTTTT. Translation gives CASSQARGHRELFF.

The chain is built from TRBV4-3 and TRBJ2-7; 9 positions match TRBD1. Germline CDR1 is LGHNA and CDR2 is YSLEER. V trimming: 3 bases; J trimming: 4 bases; junction bases outside the gene matches: 7. CDR3 length: 15 amino acids. CDR3 DNA: TGCGCCAGCAGCCAGGGGGGGACAGGGTCGTACGAGCAGTACTTC. Translation gives CASSQGGTGSYEQYF.

Note on this clone: The sample holds other DNA sequences that translate to the same CDR3. This chain uses TRBV4-2 with TRBJ2-7; 13 bases line up with TRBD2. The V gene's germline CDR1 is LGHNA and CDR2 YNFKEQ. This CDR3 has 15 residues. J lost 2 bases, V lost 4 bases, and 2 bases had no gene match. The CDR3 sequence: CASSLGLAGAYEQYF. The CDR3 region has the DNA TGTGCCAGCAGCCTTGGACTAGCGGGAGCCTACGAGCAGTACTTC.

This clone was detected once. The chain is built from TRBV7-6 and TRBJ2-1, with a weak D call TRBD1 (6 bases). Germline loops: CDR1 SGHVS, CDR2 FNYEAQ. The V end was cut by 5 bases, the J end by 4 bases, with 15 bases between. CDR3 size: 15 residues. CDR3 loop: CASSQGQPAYNEQFF. The CDR3 DNA is TGTGCCAGCAGCCAAGGACAGCCGGCATACAATGAGCAGTTCTTC.

The V and J genes are TRBV6-5 and TRBJ2-1; weak D call: TRBD2 (6 bases). There are 15 residues in the CDR3. Germline V gives CDR1 MNHEY, CDR2 SVGAGI. V was trimmed by 4 bases and J by 7 bases, leaving 17 bases between them. The CDR3 sequence is CASSSPPGRGNEQFF. The DNA for the CDR3 is TGTGCCAGCAGTTCACCGCCGGGTCGGGGGAATGAGCAGTTCTTC.

With regard to this clone: A read error is likely here: a far larger clone is one base away. V and J are TRBV2 and TRBJ2-7; TRBD2 agrees at 11 bases. Losses at the gene ends were 10 bases for V and 2 bases for J; bases not matched to a gene: 10. CDR1 is SNHLY and CDR2 is FYNNEI in the germline V gene. The CDR3 is 15 residues long. The CDR3 nucleotides are TGTGCCACACCCGGGGCTAGCGGGAGGCCCTACGAGCAGTACTTC. Protein product: CATPGASGRPYEQYF.

CDR3 sequence (DNA): TGTGCCAGTAGTATAGGAAGGGGGAAGGGGTTCGACAATGAGCAGTTCTTC. Translated, it gives CASSIGRGKGFDNEQFF. The chain employs TRBV19 and TRBJ2-1; perhaps TRBD1 as D (6 bases). The CDR3 sequence is 17 residues long. CDR1 and CDR2 from the germline V gene are LNHDA and SQIVND (reference sequence). Trimming stripped 1 base from V and 5 bases from J, with 18 bases between. Based on the CDR3 plus reference TRBV19 and TRBJ2-1, the full variable domain is DGGITQSPKYLFRKEGQNVTLSCEQNLNHDAMYWYRQDPGQGLRLIYYSQIVNDFQKGDIAEGYSVSREKKESFPLTVTSAQKNPTAFYLCASSIGRGKGFDNEQFFGPGTRLTVL.

This chain uses TRBV4-3 with TRBJ2-2; 7 positions agree with TRBD1. This CDR3 region has 15 residues. CDR1 is LGHNA, CDR2 YSLEER, per germline. Unmatched junction bases numbered 2, after V lost 0 bases and J lost 4 bases. The CDR3 region has the DNA TGCGCCAGCAGCCAAGATACAGGGGTCACCGGGGAGCTGTTTTTT. Its translation: CASSQDTGVTGELFF.